Listed below are T cell receptor beta chains from one sample, sequenced in a study of blood T cell repertoires in COVID-19. Sequencing was performed with immunoSEQ multiplex PCR; in TCRdb, only in-frame clones are kept and a portion is missing. The top ten hold 10% to 15% of the sample, which has a few hundred thousand clones, more than 70% seen once. Sequenced input: peripheral blood. The receptors were sampled from a woman in her forties or fifties with COVID-19, enrolled during active disease. Both conserved end residues are part of each CDR3. D genes are given only for firm matches. Clone sizes are given selectively: once, few, many, or a class where the clone is expanded.

abundance	d_gene	v_gene	j_gene	CDR3aa	CDR3nt
-	-	TRBV11-1	TRBJ1-1	CASSLAWGGRTEAFF	TGTGCCAGCAGCTTAGCGTGGGGGGGAAGAACTGAAGCTTTCTTT
-	TRBD1	TRBV6-5	TRBJ1-3	CASETGVSGNTIYF	TGTGCCAGCGAGACAGGGGTGAGCGGAAACACCATATATTTT
few	-	TRBV5-8	TRBJ2-7	CASSLDFLVGDEQYF	TGTGCCAGCAGCTTGGATTTCCTAGTCGGTGACGAGCAGTACTTC
-	-	TRBV24-1	TRBJ1-1	CATSDPQARAFF	TGTGCCACCAGTGATCCGCAGGCCCGAGCTTTCTTT
-	TRBD1	TRBV30	TRBJ2-3	CAWGQGITSDTQYF	TGTGCCTGGGGACAGGGAATTACGTCAGATACGCAGTATTTT
-	-	TRBV18	TRBJ1-2	CASSRTPEDGYTF	TGTGCCAGCTCACGTACTCCGGAGGATGGCTACACCTTC
once	-	TRBV30	TRBJ2-4	CAWSVNLGGAPLRTQYF	TGTGCCTGGAGTGTCAACTTGGGGGGGGCCCCCTTACGAACTCAGTACTTC
-	TRBD1	TRBV18	TRBJ1-3	CASSSGQRRNTIYF	TGTGCCAGCTCGTCGGGACAGAGACGAAACACCATATATTTT
once	-	TRBV6-1	TRBJ1-2	CASSEGRGGYTF	TGTGCCAGCAGTGAGGGAAGGGGGGGCTACACCTTC
-	-	TRBV14	TRBJ1-2	CASSQTVWGSRNGYTF	TGTGCCAGCAGCCAAACGGTATGGGGCAGCCGCAACGGCTACACCTTC
-	TRBD1	TRBV5-1	TRBJ2-3	CASSGTGADTQYF	TGCGCCAGCAGCGGGACAGGAGCAGATACGCAGTATTTT
-	-	TRBV5-4	TRBJ2-3	CASSLDWLAADTQYF	TGTGCCAGCAGCTTAGATTGGCTGGCGGCAGATACGCAGTATTTT
few	TRBD1	TRBV4-1	TRBJ1-2	CASSQEEVGQYYGYTF	TGCGCCAGCAGCCAAGAAGAAGTGGGACAGTACTATGGCTACACCTTC
-	-	TRBV30	TRBJ2-3	CAWSGWISTDTQYF	TGTGCCTGGAGCGGGTGGATTAGCACAGATACGCAGTATTTT
-	-	TRBV11-3	TRBJ2-1	CASSLGRDEQFF	TGTGCCAGCAGCTTAGGGCGGGATGAGCAGTTCTTC
-	TRBD1	TRBV10-2	TRBJ1-2	CASSELRGQGGYTF	TGCGCCAGCAGTGAACTTAGGGGGCAAGGTGGCTACACCTTC
-	TRBD1	TRBV5-4	TRBJ2-7	CASSLDRVEQYF	TGTGCCAGCAGCCTGGACAGGGTCGAGCAGTACTTC
-	-	TRBV29-1	TRBJ2-5	CSVDAPRWETQYF	TGCAGCGTTGACGCGCCCCGGTGGGAGACCCAGTACTTC